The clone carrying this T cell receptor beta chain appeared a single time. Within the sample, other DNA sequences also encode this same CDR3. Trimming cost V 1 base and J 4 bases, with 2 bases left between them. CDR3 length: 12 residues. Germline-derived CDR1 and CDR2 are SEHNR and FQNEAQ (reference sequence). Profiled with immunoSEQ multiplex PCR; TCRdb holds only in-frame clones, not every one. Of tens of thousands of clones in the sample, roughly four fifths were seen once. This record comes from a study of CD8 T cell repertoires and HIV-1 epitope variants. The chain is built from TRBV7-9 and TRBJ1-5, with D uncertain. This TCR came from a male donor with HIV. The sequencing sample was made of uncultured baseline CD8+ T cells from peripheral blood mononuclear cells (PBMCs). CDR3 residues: CASSLGNQPQHF. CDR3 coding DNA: TGTGCCAGCAGCTTAGGGAATCAGCCCCAGCATTTT.